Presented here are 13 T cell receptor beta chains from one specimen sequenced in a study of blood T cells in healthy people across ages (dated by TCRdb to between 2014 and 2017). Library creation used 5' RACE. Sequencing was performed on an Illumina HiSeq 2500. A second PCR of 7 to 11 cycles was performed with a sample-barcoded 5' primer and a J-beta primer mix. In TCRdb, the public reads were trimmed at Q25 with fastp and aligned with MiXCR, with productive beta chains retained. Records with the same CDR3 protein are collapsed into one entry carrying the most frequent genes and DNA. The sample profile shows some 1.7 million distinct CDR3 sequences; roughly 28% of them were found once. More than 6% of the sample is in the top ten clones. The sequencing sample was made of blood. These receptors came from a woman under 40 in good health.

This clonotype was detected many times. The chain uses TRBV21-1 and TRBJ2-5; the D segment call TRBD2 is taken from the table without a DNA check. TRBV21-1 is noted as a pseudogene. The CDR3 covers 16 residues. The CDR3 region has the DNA TGTGCCAGCAGCCACTTCAGCCACTCCCCCCAAGAGACCCAGTACTTC. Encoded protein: CASSHFSHSPQETQYF.

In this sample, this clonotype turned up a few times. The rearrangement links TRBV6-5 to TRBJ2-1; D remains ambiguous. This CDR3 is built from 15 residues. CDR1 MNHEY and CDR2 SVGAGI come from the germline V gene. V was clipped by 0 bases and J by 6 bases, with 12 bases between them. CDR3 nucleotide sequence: TGTGCCAGCAGTTACTCGAACAGTGGAAGCAATGAGCAGTTCTTC. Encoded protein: CASSYSNSGSNEQFF.

Here the CDR3 DNA reads TGTGCCAGCAGCTTAAGGGGTGGCAGGGGCATGGAGACCCAGTACTTC. Its translation is CASSLRGGRGMETQYF. The rearrangement joins TRBV7-2 to TRBJ2-5; a possible D gene is TRBD1 (6 bases). Germline lookup yields CDR1 SGHTA and CDR2 FQGNSA. The CDR3 runs 16 residues. V lost 2 bases to trimming and J lost 5 bases, with 18 bases between them.

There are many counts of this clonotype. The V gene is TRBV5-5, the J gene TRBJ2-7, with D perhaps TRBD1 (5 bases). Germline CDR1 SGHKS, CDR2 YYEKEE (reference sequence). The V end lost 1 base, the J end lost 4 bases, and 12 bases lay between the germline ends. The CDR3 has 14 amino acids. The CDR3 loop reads CASSLTGRAYEQYF. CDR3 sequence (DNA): TGTGCCAGCAGCTTGACAGGTAGAGCGTACGAGCAGTACTTC.

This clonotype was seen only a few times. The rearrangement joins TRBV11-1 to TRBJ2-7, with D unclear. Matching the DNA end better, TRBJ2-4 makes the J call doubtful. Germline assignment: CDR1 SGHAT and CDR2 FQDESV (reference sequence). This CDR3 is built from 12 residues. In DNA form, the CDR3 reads TGTGCCAGCAGCTCGCCAGAAAACATTCAGTACTTC. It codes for CASSSPENIQYF.

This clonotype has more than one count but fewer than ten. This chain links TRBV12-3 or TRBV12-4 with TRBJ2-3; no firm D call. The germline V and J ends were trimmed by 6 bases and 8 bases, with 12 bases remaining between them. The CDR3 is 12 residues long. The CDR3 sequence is CASSNSGGTQYF. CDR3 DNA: TGTGCCAGCAGCAATTCCGGTGGTACGCAGTATTTT.

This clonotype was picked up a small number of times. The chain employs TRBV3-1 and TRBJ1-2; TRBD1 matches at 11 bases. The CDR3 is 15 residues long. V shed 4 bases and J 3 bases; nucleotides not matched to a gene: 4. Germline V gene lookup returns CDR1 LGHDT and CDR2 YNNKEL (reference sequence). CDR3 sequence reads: CASSRGQGAYYGYTF. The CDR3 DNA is TGTGCCAGCAGCCGCGGACAGGGGGCTTACTATGGCTACACCTTC.

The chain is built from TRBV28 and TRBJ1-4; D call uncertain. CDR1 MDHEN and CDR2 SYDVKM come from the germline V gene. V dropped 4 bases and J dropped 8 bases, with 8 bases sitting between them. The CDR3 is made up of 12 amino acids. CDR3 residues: CASSSKFEKLFF. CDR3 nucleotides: TGTGCCAGCAGTTCGAAATTCGAAAAACTGTTTTTT.

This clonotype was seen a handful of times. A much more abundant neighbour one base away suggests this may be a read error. In DNA, the CDR3 is TGTGTCACCAGTGACCCGGGACAGGGAGTCACCGGGGAGCTGTTTTTT. Residues: CVTSDPGQGVTGELFF. The rearrangement joins TRBV24-1 to TRBJ2-2, with 9 bases that match TRBD1. The CDR3 is made up of 16 amino acids. Germline CDR1 reads KGHDR; CDR2 reads SFDVKD.

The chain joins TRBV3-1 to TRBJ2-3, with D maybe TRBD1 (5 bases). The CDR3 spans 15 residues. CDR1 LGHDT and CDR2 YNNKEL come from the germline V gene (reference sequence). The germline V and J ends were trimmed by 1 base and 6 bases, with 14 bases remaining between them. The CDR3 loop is CASSQGGAFRDTQYF. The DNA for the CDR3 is TGTGCCAGCAGCCAAGGGGGCGCCTTCAGGGATACGCAGTATTTT.

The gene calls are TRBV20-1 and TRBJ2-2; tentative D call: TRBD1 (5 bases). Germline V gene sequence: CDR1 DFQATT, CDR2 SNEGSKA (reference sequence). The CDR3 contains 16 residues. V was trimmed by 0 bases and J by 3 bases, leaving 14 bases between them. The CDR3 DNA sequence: TGCAGTGCTAGAGATCCGAAAGTACAGGACACCGGGGAGCTGTTTTTT. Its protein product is CSARDPKVQDTGELFF.

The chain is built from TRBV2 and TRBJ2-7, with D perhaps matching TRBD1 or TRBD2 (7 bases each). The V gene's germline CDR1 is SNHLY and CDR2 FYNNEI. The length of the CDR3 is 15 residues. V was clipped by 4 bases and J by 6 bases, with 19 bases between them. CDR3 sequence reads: CASSAQTGRGSEQYF. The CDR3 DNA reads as TGTGCCAGCAGTGCCCAGACAGGGAGGGGGTCCGAGCAGTACTTC.

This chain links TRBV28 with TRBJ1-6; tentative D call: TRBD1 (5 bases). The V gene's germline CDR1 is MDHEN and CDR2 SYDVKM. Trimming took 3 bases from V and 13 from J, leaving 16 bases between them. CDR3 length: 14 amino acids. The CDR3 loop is CASSLVRALSPLHF. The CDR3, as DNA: TGTGCCAGCAGTTTGGTCAGGGCCCTCTCCCCCCTCCACTTT.